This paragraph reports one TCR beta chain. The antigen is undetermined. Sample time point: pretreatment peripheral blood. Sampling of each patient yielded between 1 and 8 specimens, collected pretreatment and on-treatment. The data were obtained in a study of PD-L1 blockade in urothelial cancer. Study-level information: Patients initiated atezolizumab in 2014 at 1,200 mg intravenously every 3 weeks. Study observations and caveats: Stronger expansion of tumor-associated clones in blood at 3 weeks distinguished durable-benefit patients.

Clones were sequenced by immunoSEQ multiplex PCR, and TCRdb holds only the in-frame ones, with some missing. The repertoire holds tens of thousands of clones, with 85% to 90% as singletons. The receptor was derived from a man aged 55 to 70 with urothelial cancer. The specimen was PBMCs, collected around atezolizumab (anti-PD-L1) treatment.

The CDR3 region is CASSLGGTSGVSNEQFF. The CDR3 DNA reads as TGCGCCAGCAGCTTGGGGGGGACTAGCGGGGTTTCCAATGAGCAGTTCTTC. This sequence joins TRBV5-1 and TRBJ2-1; TRBD2 aligns across 13 bases. Per the germline V gene, CDR1 is SGHRS and CDR2 is YFSETQ. CDR3 size: 17 residues. V lost 0 bases to trimming and J lost 6 bases; unmatched junction nucleotides: 6.